The clone carrying this T cell receptor beta chain was detected only a few times. The antigen remains unidentified. This CDR3 comprises 17 residues. Trimming cost V 0 bases and J 5 bases; bases outside gene matches: 11. The germline CDR1 and CDR2 sequences are SGDLS and YYNGEE. The entry originates in a study of T-cell memory formation after mild COVID-19. The overall study: The TCR clusters were mostly specific to one donor. Notes on the study in general: Some SARS-CoV-2-responding clones were already detected in memory before infection.

Constant-segment primers and 5'RACE yielded cDNA libraries for TCR alpha and TCR beta, each carrying sample barcodes and UMIs. TCRdb re-called the 5' RACE reads through MiXCR, storing one row per CDR3 protein. The sample records just under 150,000 distinct CDR3 sequences, around 5.8% being singletons. The chain has TRBV9 and TRBJ1-2; 9 nucleotides align to TRBD1. The clonotype originates from an adult woman who had mild COVID-19 (a few samples of this study predate the infection). Cell type and time point are not known. The sample comprised PBMCs or a T cell subset sorted from them (not recorded which). The CDR3 DNA follows: TGTGCCAGCAGCGTAGGAGAACAGGGGGCGAGGGGATATGGCTACACCTTC. Translated, it gives CASSVGEQGARGYGYTF. Filled out from reference TRBV9 and TRBJ1-2, the complete variable domain reads DSGVTQTPKHLITATGQRVTLRCSPRSGDLSVYWYQQSLDQGLQFLIQYYNGEERAKGNILERFSAQQFPDLHSELNLSSLELGDSALYFCASSVGEQGARGYGYTFGSGTRLTVV.